Listed below are T cell receptor beta chains from one sample, sequenced in a study of T-cell reconstitution after alpha-beta-depleted transplantation in children. TCRdb reprocessed the PCR reads via MiXCR and lists one record per CDR3 protein. The repertoire has around 440,000 distinct CDR3 sequences, over 9.5% of them found once; the top ten carry approximately 2%. Material: PBMCs, obtained before TCRalphabeta/CD19-depleted stem cell transplant. The source of these receptors is a child aged 2 to 15 with inherited bone marrow failure, due to receive a stem cell transplant. CDR3s include the opening cysteine and the closing phenylalanine or tryptophan. D genes are given only for firm matches. Clone size is given for some rows only: seen once, a few or many times, or a class if the clone is expanded.

clone size: .
J gene: TRBJ1-1
D gene: .
V gene: TRBV20-1
CDR3 DNA: TGCAGTGGACCGGAGAACACTGAAGCTTTCTTT
CDR3 protein: CSGPENTEAFF

clone size: many
J gene: TRBJ1-4
D gene: TRBD1
V gene: TRBV14
CDR3 DNA: TGTGCCAGCAGCGTACACGACAGGGGTCCCGAAGAAAAACTGTTTTTT
CDR3 protein: CASSVHDRGPEEKLFF

clone size: many
J gene: TRBJ2-7
D gene: TRBD1
V gene: TRBV11-2
CDR3 DNA: TGTGCCAGCAGCTGGAACAGGGGCACCTACGAGCAGTACTTC
CDR3 protein: CASSWNRGTYEQYF

clone size: many
J gene: TRBJ2-7
D gene: .
V gene: TRBV5-1
CDR3 DNA: TGCGCCAGCAGCTCGGCTGGGGGGCACTACGAGCAGTACTTC
CDR3 protein: CASSSAGGHYEQYF

clone size: many
J gene: TRBJ1-5
D gene: TRBD1
V gene: TRBV6-2/TRBV6-3
CDR3 DNA: TGTGCCAGCAGGGACGGGGGACAGGGATTGGCGGGGCCCCAGCATTTT
CDR3 protein: CASRDGGQGLAGPQHF

clone size: few
J gene: TRBJ2-4
D gene: .
V gene: TRBV28
CDR3 DNA: TGTGCCAGCCAGCGGAGGACACACCAAAACATTCAGTACTTC
CDR3 protein: CASQRRTHQNIQYF

clone size: few
J gene: TRBJ2-6
D gene: .
V gene: TRBV20-1
CDR3 DNA: TGCAGTGCTAGAGATTGGTCTGGGGCCAACGTCCTGACTTTC
CDR3 protein: CSARDWSGANVLTF

clone size: .
J gene: TRBJ1-1
D gene: TRBD1
V gene: TRBV3-1
CDR3 DNA: TGTGCCAGCAGCACCTGGACAGGCCTACCCCTGAACACTGAAGCTTTCTTT
CDR3 protein: CASSTWTGLPLNTEAFF

clone size: .
J gene: TRBJ2-1
D gene: .
V gene: TRBV6-2/TRBV6-3
CDR3 DNA: TGTGCCAGCAGAGGGAGGATCAATGAGCAGTTCTTC
CDR3 protein: CASRGRINEQFF

clone size: few
J gene: TRBJ2-5
D gene: TRBD2
V gene: TRBV12-3/TRBV12-4
CDR3 DNA: TGTGCCAGCAGTTCGTCATCATTAGCGGGAGGGCTTGTGAATTTTGAGACCCAGTACTTC
CDR3 protein: CASSSSSLAGGLVNFETQYF

clone size: many
J gene: TRBJ2-1
D gene: TRBD2
V gene: TRBV20-1
CDR3 DNA: TGCAGTGCTTACGACCTCAGCGGGAGAAAGGGGATCGATGAGCAGTTCTTC
CDR3 protein: CSAYDLSGRKGIDEQFF

clone size: many
J gene: TRBJ2-7
D gene: TRBD1
V gene: TRBV24-1
CDR3 DNA: TGTGCCACCCCCTCCCCACAGGGGTCCAACTACGAGCAGTACTTC
CDR3 protein: CATPSPQGSNYEQYF

clone size: medium-sized
J gene: TRBJ2-7
D gene: .
V gene: TRBV6-5
CDR3 DNA: TGTGCCAGCGGATTAGGCAGGGGGGGCTACGAGCAGTACTTC
CDR3 protein: CASGLGRGGYEQYF

clone size: few
J gene: TRBJ2-5
D gene: .
V gene: TRBV7-8
CDR3 DNA: TGTGCCAGCAGCTTCTATCGTACGCGCGAACAAGAGACCCAGTACTTC
CDR3 protein: CASSFYRTREQETQYF

clone size: many
J gene: TRBJ1-1
D gene: .
V gene: TRBV7-9
CDR3 DNA: TGTGCCAGCAGCCCGTGGGGCACTGAAGCTTTCTTT
CDR3 protein: CASSPWGTEAFF

clone size: .
J gene: TRBJ2-5
D gene: .
V gene: TRBV28
CDR3 DNA: TGTGCCAGCAGTTTTTATGGGTCTGGGAGCCAAGAGACCCAGTACTTC
CDR3 protein: CASSFYGSGSQETQYF

clone size: many
J gene: TRBJ2-3
D gene: TRBD2
V gene: TRBV12-3/TRBV12-4
CDR3 DNA: TGTGCCAGCAGTCTTCCAGCGGGAGGGCCGACAGATACGCAGTATTTT
CDR3 protein: CASSLPAGGPTDTQYF

clone size: .
J gene: TRBJ2-6
D gene: .
V gene: TRBV4-2
CDR3 DNA: TGTGCCAGCAGCCAAGTATTTCGGACAGCTGGGGCCAACGTCCTGACTTTC
CDR3 protein: CASSQVFRTAGANVLTF

clone size: many
J gene: TRBJ1-1
D gene: .
V gene: TRBV7-9
CDR3 DNA: TGTGCCAGCAGCTTAGAGACGGATGAAGCTTTCTTT
CDR3 protein: CASSLETDEAFF

clone size: many
J gene: TRBJ2-1
D gene: TRBD2
V gene: TRBV28
CDR3 DNA: TGTGCCAGCACTATGGCGGGAGGGTACAATGAGCAGTTCTTC
CDR3 protein: CASTMAGGYNEQFF

clone size: many
J gene: TRBJ2-1
D gene: TRBD1
V gene: TRBV5-4
CDR3 DNA: TGTGCCAGCAGCTTGGTGGACAGGGAGGACAATGAGCAGTTCTTC
CDR3 protein: CASSLVDREDNEQFF

clone size: many
J gene: TRBJ1-6
D gene: TRBD1
V gene: TRBV24-1
CDR3 DNA: TGTGCCACCAGTGAAGGACAGGGATCTTATTCACCCCTCCACTTT
CDR3 protein: CATSEGQGSYSPLHF

clone size: .
J gene: TRBJ2-1
D gene: TRBD1
V gene: TRBV27
CDR3 DNA: TGTGCCAGCAGTTCGCGCAGGGGGAGTGAGACCCAGTTCTTC
CDR3 protein: CASSSRRGSETQFF

clone size: many
J gene: TRBJ1-1
D gene: .
V gene: TRBV20-1
CDR3 DNA: TGCAGTGCTAGAGATGGCGGGAGGGTGGGCACTGAAGCTTTCTTT
CDR3 protein: CSARDGGRVGTEAFF

clone size: few
J gene: TRBJ2-2
D gene: .
V gene: TRBV24-1
CDR3 DNA: TGTGCCACCAGTGATCGACTAGGAGGAAACACCGGGGAGCTGTTTTTT
CDR3 protein: CATSDRLGGNTGELFF

clone size: many
J gene: TRBJ2-2
D gene: .
V gene: TRBV29-1
CDR3 DNA: TGCAGCGTTGAAGATTTAGGGGGGGTCACCGGGGAGCTGTTTTTT
CDR3 protein: CSVEDLGGVTGELFF

clone size: many
J gene: TRBJ1-5
D gene: TRBD1
V gene: TRBV6-1
CDR3 DNA: TGTGCCAGCAGCACCGGGACAGGGGATCAGCCCCAGCATTTT
CDR3 protein: CASSTGTGDQPQHF

clone size: many
J gene: TRBJ2-1
D gene: .
V gene: TRBV27
CDR3 DNA: TGTGCCAGCAGTTTATTCGGGAGCTCCTACAATGAGCAGTTCTTC
CDR3 protein: CASSLFGSSYNEQFF

clone size: many
J gene: TRBJ2-3
D gene: .
V gene: TRBV20-1
CDR3 DNA: TGCAGTGCTAGTGGCGGTTCAAAGGCTAGCACAGATACGCAGTATTTT
CDR3 protein: CSASGGSKASTDTQYF

clone size: many
J gene: TRBJ2-1
D gene: .
V gene: TRBV12-3/TRBV12-4
CDR3 DNA: TGTGCCAGCAGGCCCGGGGGGCTAAGCTCCTACAATGAGCAGTTCTTC
CDR3 protein: CASRPGGLSSYNEQFF

clone size: many
J gene: TRBJ2-5
D gene: .
V gene: TRBV7-2
CDR3 DNA: TGTGCCAGCAGCGCCGGAGTCGGACGGCAAGAGACCCAGTACTTC
CDR3 protein: CASSAGVGRQETQYF

clone size: many
J gene: TRBJ2-3
D gene: TRBD2
V gene: TRBV12-3/TRBV12-4
CDR3 DNA: TGTGCCAGCAGTTTCGGACTAGCGGGACCAGATACGCAGTATTTT
CDR3 protein: CASSFGLAGPDTQYF